This record covers a single TCR beta chain. Per the authors' pipeline: For nucleated cells, counts were estimated from reference gene primer amplification. The protocol was immunoSEQ multiplex PCR, while the TCRdb copy is restricted to in-frame clones and leaves out a portion. V and J calls and clone size are copied from that table; D and trimming were computed from the DNA. The repertoire holds about 230,000 clones, with 80% to 90% as singletons. The data are from a study of blood T cell repertoires in COVID-19. Turning to the study itself: Two negative PCRs, clearance, or symptom resolution were required of recovered Cohort 3 donors.

Participant reports of clinical history set cohort assignment. This CDR3 has 15 amino acids. CDR1 and CDR2 from the germline V gene are LGHDT and YNNKEL (reference sequence). The V end was cut by 3 bases, the J end by 6 bases, with 12 bases between. The rearrangement joins TRBV3-1 (or the pseudogene TRBV3-2) to TRBJ1-6; tentative D call: TRBD1 (6 bases). What was sequenced was PBMCs or T cells enriched from blood (not recorded which). This TCR derives from a woman aged 45-60 years in a cohort exposed to, infected with or recovered from COVID-19 (not recorded which). This chain's CDR3 is CASSHTDSRNSPLHF. Written as DNA, the CDR3 is TGTGCCAGCAGCCACACGGACAGTCGTAATTCACCCCTCCACTTT.